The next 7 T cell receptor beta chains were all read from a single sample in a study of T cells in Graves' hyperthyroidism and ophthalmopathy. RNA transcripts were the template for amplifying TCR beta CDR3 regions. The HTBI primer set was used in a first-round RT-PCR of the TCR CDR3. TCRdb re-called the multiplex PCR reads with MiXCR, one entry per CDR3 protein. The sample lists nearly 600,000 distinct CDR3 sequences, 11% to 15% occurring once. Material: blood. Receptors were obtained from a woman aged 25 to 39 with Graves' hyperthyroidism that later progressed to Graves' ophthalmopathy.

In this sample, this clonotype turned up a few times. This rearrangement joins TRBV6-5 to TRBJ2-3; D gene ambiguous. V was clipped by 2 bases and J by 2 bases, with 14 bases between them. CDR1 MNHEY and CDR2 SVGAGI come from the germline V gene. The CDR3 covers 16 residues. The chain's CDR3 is CASSYGPAYYTDTQYF. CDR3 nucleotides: TGTGCCAGCAGTTACGGGCCAGCGTACTACACAGATACGCAGTATTTT.

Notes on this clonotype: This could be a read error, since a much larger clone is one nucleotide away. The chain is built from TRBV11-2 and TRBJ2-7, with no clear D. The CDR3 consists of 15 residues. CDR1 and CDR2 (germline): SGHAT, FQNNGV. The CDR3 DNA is TGTGCCAGCAGCAAAGAGCTCGCGAGCTCCCACGAGCAGTACTTC. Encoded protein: CASSKELASSHEQYF.

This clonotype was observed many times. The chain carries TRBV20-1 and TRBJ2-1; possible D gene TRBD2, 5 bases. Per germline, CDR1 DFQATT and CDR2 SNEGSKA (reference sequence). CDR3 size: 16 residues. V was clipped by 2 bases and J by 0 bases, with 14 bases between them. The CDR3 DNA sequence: TGCAGTGCTAGACCGGCGGGCGGAAGCTCCTACAATGAGCAGTTCTTC. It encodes CSARPAGGSSYNEQFF.

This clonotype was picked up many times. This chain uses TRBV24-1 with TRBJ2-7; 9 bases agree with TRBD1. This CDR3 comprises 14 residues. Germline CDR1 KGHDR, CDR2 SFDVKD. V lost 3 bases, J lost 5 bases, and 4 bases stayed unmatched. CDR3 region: CATSDGDRGNEQYF. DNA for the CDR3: TGTGCCACCAGTGATGGCGACAGGGGGAACGAGCAGTACTTC.

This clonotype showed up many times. The CDR3 nucleotides read TGTGCCAGCAGCTTAGAGTGGGACTACCAAGAGACCCAGTACTTC. Protein product: CASSLEWDYQETQYF. This chain uses TRBV11-3 with TRBJ2-5; tentative D call: TRBD2 (6 bases). The CDR3 loop spans 15 amino acids. The germline V gene has CDR1 SGHNT and CDR2 YENEEA. Deletions cut 0 bases from V and 0 bases from J, with 8 bases between.

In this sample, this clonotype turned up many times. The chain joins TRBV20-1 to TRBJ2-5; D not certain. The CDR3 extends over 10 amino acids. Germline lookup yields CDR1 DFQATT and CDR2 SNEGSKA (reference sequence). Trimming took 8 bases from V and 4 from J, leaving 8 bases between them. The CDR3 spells CSPSRETQYF. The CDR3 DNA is TGCAGTCCCTCTAGAGAGACCCAGTACTTC.

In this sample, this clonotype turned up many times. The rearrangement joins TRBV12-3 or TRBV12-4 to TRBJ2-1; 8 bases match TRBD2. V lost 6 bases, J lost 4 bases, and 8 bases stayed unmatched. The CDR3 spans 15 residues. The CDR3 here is CASRTAGVKYNEQFF. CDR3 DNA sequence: TGTGCCAGCAGGACAGCGGGAGTAAAATACAATGAGCAGTTCTTC.